These 2 T cell receptor beta chains share one sample of origin, sequenced in a study of early T cells in non-severe SARS-CoV-2 infection. TCRdb reprocessed the 5' RACE reads with MiXCR, giving one entry per CDR3 protein. The profile covers fewer than 20,000 distinct CDR3 sequences, with more than 5% appearing a single time and around 5.8% taken by the ten largest. Sequencing was carried out using whole blood. Receptor source: an adult who was a healthcare worker with PCR-confirmed SARS-CoV-2 infection or an uninfected control (not recorded which).

This clonotype was seen at least ten times. This rearrangement joins TRBV20-1 to TRBJ1-4; 9 nucleotides agree with TRBD1. The CDR3 is 14 amino acids. J lost 10 bases, V lost 6 bases, and 12 bases had no gene match. Germline V gene data show CDR1 as DFQATT and CDR2 as SNEGSKA (reference sequence). This chain's CDR3 is CSAIHRDRVGKLFF. CDR3 nucleotides: TGCAGTGCGATCCACCGGGACAGGGTGGGAAAACTGTTTTTT.

This clonotype has a count of ten or more. This sequence joins TRBV10-3 and TRBJ2-7, with 7 bases fitting TRBD1. Trimming removed 3 bases from V and 2 bases from J; junction bases left unmatched: 7. This CDR3 has 15 amino acids. Looked up from germline, CDR1 is ENHRY and CDR2 is SYGVKD. The CDR3 is CAISDDREGAYEQYF. In DNA form, the CDR3 reads TGTGCCATCAGTGATGACAGGGAAGGGGCCTACGAGCAGTACTTC.